The sequence of this T cell receptor (beta chain) was determined in a study of human T cells and chemical hapten exposure. Study-level information: The variation in per-sample TCR yields arose mainly from small differences in pooled library volumes.

This clonotype was counted between two and nine times. Antigen unknown. Individual cDNA molecules in this library carried unique molecular identifiers. Source study methods: There were a median of approximately 100,000 TCRs per sample, with a range from roughly 20,000 to 750,000. TCRdb passed the 5' RACE reads through MiXCR, listing each CDR3 protein once. TCRdb's processing, not the study's, gives the V and J calls here. Among under 150,000 distinct CDR3 sequences listed, roughly 18% were seen once. The starting material, unfractionated whole blood, was used for total RNA extraction. The V end was cut by 1 base, the J end by 10 bases, with 15 bases between. CDR1 and CDR2 from the germline V gene are SGHRS and YFSETQ. CDR3 size: 14 residues. Study-wide points: High-frequency TCRs, those above 1 in 1000, stayed the same after DPC sensitization.

The chain recombines TRBV5-1 with TRBJ2-1; D possibly corresponds to TRBD2 (6 bases). This TCR was sampled from a human donor in good health. The CDR3 reads CASSLKSGASEQFF. In DNA form, the CDR3 reads TGCGCCAGCAGCTTGAAATCGGGAGCAAGCGAGCAGTTCTTC.